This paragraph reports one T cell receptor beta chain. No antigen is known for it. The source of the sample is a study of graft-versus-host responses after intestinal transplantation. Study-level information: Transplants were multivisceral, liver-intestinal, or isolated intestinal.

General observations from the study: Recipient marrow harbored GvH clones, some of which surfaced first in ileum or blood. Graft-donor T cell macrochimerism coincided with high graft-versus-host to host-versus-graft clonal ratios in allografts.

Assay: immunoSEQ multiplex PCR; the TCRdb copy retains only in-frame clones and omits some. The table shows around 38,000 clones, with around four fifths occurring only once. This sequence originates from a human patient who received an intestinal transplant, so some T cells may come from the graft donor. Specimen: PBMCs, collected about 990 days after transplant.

The CDR3 region has the DNA TGTGCCAGTAGTATGGGTCTTCTCCTTGGCTACACCTTC. As protein: CASSMGLLLGYTF. This chain joins TRBV19 and TRBJ1-2; D is uncertain. V gave up 3 bases and J gave up 7 bases, with 12 bases separating them. CDR3 length equals 13 residues. Germline values: CDR1 LNHDA, CDR2 SQIVND (reference sequence). The whole variable domain, filled in from reference TRBV19 and TRBJ1-2, reads DGGITQSPKYLFRKEGQNVTLSCEQNLNHDAMYWYRQDPGQGLRLIYYSQIVNDFQKGDIAEGYSVSREKKESFPLTVTSAQKNPTAFYLCASSMGLLLGYTFGSGTRLTVV.